Shown below are 13 T cell receptor beta chains from a single sample sequenced in a study of molecular identifiers for immune sequencing clone quantification. One entry per CDR3 protein results from TCRdb running MiXCR on the PCR reads. The data contain some 100,000 distinct CDR3 sequences, roughly a third of them seen just once; the ten biggest clones take up under 5.5%. Sequenced input: naive CD8+ T cells from blood, with Jurkat cell RNA spiked in. The subset is: FACS-sorted CD8+CD4-CCR7+CD45RA+ naive T cells. These receptors came from a human donor in good health. Some libraries in this study had Jurkat cell RNA spiked in.

Points on this clonotype: Relative to the germline gene, one junction end is altered; a read error may explain this. The genes are TRBV20-1 and TRBJ2-7, with 7 bases that match TRBD2. The CDR3 spans 17 residues. Germline CDR1 is DFQATT and CDR2 is SNEGSKA (reference sequence). CDR3: CSVREGWLAVLRGEQYF. The CDR3 DNA is TGCAGTGTTAGAGAGGGCTGGCTAGCGGTCCTTCGGGGCGAGCAGTACTTC.

This clonotype has at least ten counts. The chain is built from TRBV7-6 and TRBJ2-5, with D hard to call. V lost 1 base and J 2 bases, leaving 11 bases between the germline ends. This CDR3 has 15 amino acids. Looked up from germline, CDR1 is SGHVS and CDR2 is FNYEAQ. The CDR3 region is CASSLEVRRQETQYF. The CDR3 DNA reads TGTGCCAGCAGCTTAGAAGTCAGACGACAAGAGACCCAGTACTTC.

This clonotype was seen only a few times. The chain recombines TRBV4-2 with TRBJ2-1; the D gene could be TRBD1 or TRBD2 (5 bases each). The V gene lost 7 bases and the J gene lost 3 bases, with 22 bases spanning the gap. CDR1 is LGHNA, CDR2 YNFKEQ, per germline. The CDR3 loop spans 17 amino acids. The CDR3 protein is CASTLTPRGAVYNEQFF. The CDR3 DNA reads TGTGCCAGCACCTTAACCCCCCGAGGGGCTGTCTACAATGAGCAGTTCTTC.

This clonotype was found a few times. The rearrangement links TRBV4-3 to TRBJ2-4; the D is unclear. The V end lost 4 bases, the J end lost 3 bases, and 19 bases lay between the germline ends. Per the germline V gene, CDR1 is LGHNA and CDR2 is YSLEER. The CDR3 consists of 17 residues. The CDR3 DNA reads as TGCGCCAGCAGCCTTTCCCAGGAAAGGTCGGTCAAAAACATTCAGTACTTC. Its protein is CASSLSQERSVKNIQYF.

The chain recombines TRBV14 with TRBJ2-1; D gene ambiguous. This CDR3 is 13 amino acids long. Trimming shortened V by 4 bases and J by 4 bases, and 8 bases separated the two germline ends. Germline assignment: CDR1 SGHDN and CDR2 FVKESK. In nucleotides, the CDR3 is TGTGCCAGCAGCCGATTCCAGTACAATGAGCAGTTCTTC. Amino acids: CASSRFQYNEQFF.

The chain joins TRBV28 to TRBJ2-5; perhaps TRBD2 as D (6 bases). Germline V gene data show CDR1 as MDHEN and CDR2 as SYDVKM. The CDR3 is 16 amino acids. The V end lost 6 bases, the J end lost 5 bases, and 22 bases lay between the germline ends. The CDR3: CASRSPRGLPAETQYF. In DNA, the CDR3 is TGTGCCAGCAGAAGTCCGCGGGGACTCCCGGCGGAGACCCAGTACTTC.

This clonotype has ten or more counts. The genes are TRBV9 and TRBJ2-3; D is uncertain. Between the trimmed V and J ends, which lost 0 bases and 4 bases, there was a span of 0 bases. The CDR3 consists of 11 residues. The germline V gene encodes CDR1 SGDLS and CDR2 YYNGEE. CDR3 protein: CASSVADTQYF. DNA for the CDR3: TGTGCCAGCAGCGTAGCAGATACGCAGTATTTT.

This clonotype showed up many times. The chain joins TRBV5-5 to TRBJ1-1; D perhaps matches TRBD1 (6 bases). The length of the CDR3 is 13 residues. V gave up 0 bases and J gave up 4 bases, with 7 bases separating them. Germline V lookup: CDR1 SGHKS, CDR2 YYEKEE (reference sequence). The CDR3 sequence is CASSLAGATEAFF. DNA of the CDR3: TGTGCCAGCAGCTTGGCGGGGGCCACTGAAGCTTTCTTT.

The sample holds a few counts of this clonotype. This sequence joins TRBV4-2 and TRBJ1-1; D gene ambiguous. Germline CDR1 reads LGHNA; CDR2 reads YNFKEQ. V was cut by 6 bases and J by 0 bases, with 8 bases left in between. The CDR3 runs 13 residues. This chain's CDR3 is CASRPAMNTEAFF. CDR3 nucleotide sequence: TGTGCCAGCAGGCCAGCTATGAACACTGAAGCTTTCTTT.

This clonotype was observed many times. The chain combines TRBV9 with TRBJ2-3, with 7 bases matching TRBD2. In germline, CDR1 is SGDLS, CDR2 YYNGEE. The trim removed 0 bases at V and 2 bases at J, leaving 3 bases unmatched. The length of the CDR3 is 15 residues. CDR3 region: CASSVGTSHTDTQYF. The CDR3 nucleotides read TGTGCCAGCAGCGTAGGGACTAGTCACACAGATACGCAGTATTTT.

As regards this clonotype: Sequence at one end of the junction differs from germline and may be a read error. The chain has TRBV28 and TRBJ2-5; D remains unclear. The CDR3 length is 14 residues. Per the germline V gene, CDR1 is MDHEN and CDR2 is SYDVKM. The CDR3 region has the DNA TGTTCCAGCAGCCATTACAGAATCCAAGAGACCCAGTACTTC. Translating it yields CSSSHYRIQETQYF.

A remark on this clonotype: This may stem from a read error, because a much larger clone lies one nucleotide away. The V and J genes are TRBV6-5 and TRBJ2-6; D gene unclear. Germline V CDR1 and CDR2: MNHEY, SVGAGI. The CDR3 has 18 residues. CDR3 nucleotide sequence: TGTGCCAGCGGTTACAAACCCGTTACAATTTCTGGGGCCAACGTCCTGACTTTC. Its translation is CASGYKPVTISGANVLTF.

As regards this clonotype: This may arise from a read error, as a much more abundant clone is one base away. The J gene is TRBJ1-1, the V gene TRBV12-3 or TRBV12-4; D gene unclear. The CDR3 extends over 13 amino acids. Between the trimmed V and J ends, which lost 8 bases and 5 bases, there was a span of 15 bases. The CDR3 bases are TGTGCCAGCGGATCAGTGGGAGAAACTGAAGCTTTCTTT. Amino acid sequence: CASGSVGETEAFF.